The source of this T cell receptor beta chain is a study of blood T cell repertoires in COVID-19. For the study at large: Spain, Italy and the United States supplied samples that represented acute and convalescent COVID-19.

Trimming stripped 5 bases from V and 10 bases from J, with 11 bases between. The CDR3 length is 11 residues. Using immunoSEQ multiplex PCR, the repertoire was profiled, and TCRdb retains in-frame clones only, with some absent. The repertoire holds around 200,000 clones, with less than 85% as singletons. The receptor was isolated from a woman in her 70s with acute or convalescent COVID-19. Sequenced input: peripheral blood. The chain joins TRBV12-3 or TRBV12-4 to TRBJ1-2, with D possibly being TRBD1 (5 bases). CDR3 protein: CASSRSTDYTF. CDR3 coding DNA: TGTGCCAGCAGTCGGTCGACAGACTACACCTTC.